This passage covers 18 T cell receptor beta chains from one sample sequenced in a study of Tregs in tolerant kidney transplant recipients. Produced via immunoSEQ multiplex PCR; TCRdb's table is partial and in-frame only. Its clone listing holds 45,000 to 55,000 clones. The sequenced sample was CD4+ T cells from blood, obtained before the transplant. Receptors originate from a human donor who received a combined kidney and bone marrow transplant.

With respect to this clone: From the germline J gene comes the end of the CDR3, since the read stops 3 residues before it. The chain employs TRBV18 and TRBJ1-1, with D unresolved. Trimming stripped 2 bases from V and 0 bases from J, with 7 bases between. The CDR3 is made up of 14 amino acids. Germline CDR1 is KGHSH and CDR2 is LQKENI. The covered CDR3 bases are TGTGCCAGCTCACCAAATATAGTGAACACTGAA. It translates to CASSPNIVNTE. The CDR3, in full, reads CASSPNIVNTEAFF.

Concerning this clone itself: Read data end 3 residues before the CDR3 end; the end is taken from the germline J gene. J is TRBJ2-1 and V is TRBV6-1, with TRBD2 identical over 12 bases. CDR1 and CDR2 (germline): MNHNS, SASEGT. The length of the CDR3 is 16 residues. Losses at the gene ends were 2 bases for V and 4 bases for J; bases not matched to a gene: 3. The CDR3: CASSEYGTSGYNEQFF. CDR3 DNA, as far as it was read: TGTGCCAGCAGTGAATACGGGACTAGCGGGTACAATGAG.

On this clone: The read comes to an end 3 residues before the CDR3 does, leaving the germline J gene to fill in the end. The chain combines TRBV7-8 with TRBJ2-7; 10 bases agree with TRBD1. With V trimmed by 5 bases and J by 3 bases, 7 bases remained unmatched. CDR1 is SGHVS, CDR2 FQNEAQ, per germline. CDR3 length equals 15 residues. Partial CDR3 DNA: TGTGCCAGCAGCGGGGGACAGGGGATCGGCTACGAG. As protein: CASSGGQGIGYE. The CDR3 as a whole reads CASSGGQGIGYEQYF.

The sequenced CDR3 bases are TGCGCCAGCAGCTTGGACCTATCCGGGACAGGGGGACCCGGGGAG. Translating it yields CASSLDLSGTGGPGE. The whole CDR3 protein reads CASSLDLSGTGGPGELFF. V gene TRBV5-1 combines with J gene TRBJ2-2, with 11 positions matching TRBD1. The read comes to an end 3 residues before the CDR3 does, leaving the germline J gene to fill in the end. This CDR3 comprises 18 residues. Germline assignment: CDR1 SGHRS and CDR2 YFSETQ. With V trimmed by 0 bases and J by 6 bases, 10 bases remained unmatched.

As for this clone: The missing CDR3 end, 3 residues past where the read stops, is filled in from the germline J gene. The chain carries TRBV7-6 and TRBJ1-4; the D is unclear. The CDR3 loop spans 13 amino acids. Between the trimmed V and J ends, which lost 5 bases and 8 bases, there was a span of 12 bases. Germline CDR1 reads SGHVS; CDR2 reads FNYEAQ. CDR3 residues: CASSPRSEEKLFF. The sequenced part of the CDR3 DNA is TGTGCCAGCAGCCCACGATCAGAAGAAAAA.

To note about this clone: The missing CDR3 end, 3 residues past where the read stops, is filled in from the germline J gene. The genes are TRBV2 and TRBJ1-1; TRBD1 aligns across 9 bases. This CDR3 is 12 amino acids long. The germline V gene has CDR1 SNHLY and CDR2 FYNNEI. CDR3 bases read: TGTGCCAGCAGGGGGGACAGGGTTGGA. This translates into CASRGDRVG. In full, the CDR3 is CASRGDRVGAFF.

The CDR3 bases that were read are TGCGCCAGCAGCACAAGACAGGGAACTGAA. Amino acids: CASSTRQGTE. The entire CDR3 reads CASSTRQGTEAFF. The genes are TRBV5-1 and TRBJ1-1; 7 bases map to TRBD1. The observed sequence ends 3 residues before the CDR3 terminus, with the missing tail filled in from the germline J gene. After removal of 4 bases from V and 5 bases from J, the junction contained 5 bases not matched to a gene. This CDR3 has 13 amino acids. The V gene's germline CDR1 is SGHRS and CDR2 YFSETQ.

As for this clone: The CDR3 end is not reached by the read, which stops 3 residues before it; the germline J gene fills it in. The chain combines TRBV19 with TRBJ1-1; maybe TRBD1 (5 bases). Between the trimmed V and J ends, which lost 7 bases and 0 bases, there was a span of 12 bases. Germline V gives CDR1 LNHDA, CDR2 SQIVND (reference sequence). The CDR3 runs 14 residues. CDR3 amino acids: CASTTTVLNTEAFF. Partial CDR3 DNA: TGTGCCAGTACCACGACAGTTCTGAACACTGAA. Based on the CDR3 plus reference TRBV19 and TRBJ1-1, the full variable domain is DGGITQSPKYLFRKEGQNVTLSCEQNLNHDAMYWYRQDPGQGLRLIYYSQIVNDFQKGDIAEGYSVSREKKESFPLTVTSAQKNPTAFYLCASTTTVLNTEAFFGQGTRLTVV.

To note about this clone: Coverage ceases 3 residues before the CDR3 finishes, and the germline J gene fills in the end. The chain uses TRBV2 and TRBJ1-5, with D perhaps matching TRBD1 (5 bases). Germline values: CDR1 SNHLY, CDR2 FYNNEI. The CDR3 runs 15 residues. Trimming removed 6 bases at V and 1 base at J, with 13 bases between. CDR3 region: CASRAGTRSNQPQHF. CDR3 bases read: TGTGCCAGCAGAGCCGGGACTCGGAGCAATCAGCCC.

Here the CDR3 reads CASSLGRVNEKLFF. CDR3 bases read: TGTGCCAGCAGCTTGGGCAGGGTTAATGAAAAA. The V call is TRBV7-4, the J call TRBJ1-4; D possibly corresponds to TRBD1 (5 bases). The read finishes 3 residues shy of the CDR3 end, and the germline J gene is used to complete it. This CDR3 comprises 14 residues. Germline CDR1 and CDR2: SGHVT and SQSDAQ. V lost 3 bases, J lost 4 bases, and 9 bases lay in between.

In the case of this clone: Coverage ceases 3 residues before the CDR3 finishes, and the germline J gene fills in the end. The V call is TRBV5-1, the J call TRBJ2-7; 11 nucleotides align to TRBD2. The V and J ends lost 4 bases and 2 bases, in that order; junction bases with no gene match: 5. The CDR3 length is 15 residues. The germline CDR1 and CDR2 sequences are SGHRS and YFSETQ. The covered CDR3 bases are TGCGCCAGCAGCATCACTAGCGGGAGTACCTACGAG. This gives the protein CASSITSGSTYE. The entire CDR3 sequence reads CASSITSGSTYEQYF.

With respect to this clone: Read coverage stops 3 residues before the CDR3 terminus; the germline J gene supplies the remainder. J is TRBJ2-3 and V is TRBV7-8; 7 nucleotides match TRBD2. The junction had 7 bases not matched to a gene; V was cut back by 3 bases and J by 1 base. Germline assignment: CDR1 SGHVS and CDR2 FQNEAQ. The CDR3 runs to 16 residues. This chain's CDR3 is CASSLGSGSRTDTQYF. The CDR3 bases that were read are TGTGCCAGCAGCTTGGGTAGCGGGTCTCGCACAGATACG.

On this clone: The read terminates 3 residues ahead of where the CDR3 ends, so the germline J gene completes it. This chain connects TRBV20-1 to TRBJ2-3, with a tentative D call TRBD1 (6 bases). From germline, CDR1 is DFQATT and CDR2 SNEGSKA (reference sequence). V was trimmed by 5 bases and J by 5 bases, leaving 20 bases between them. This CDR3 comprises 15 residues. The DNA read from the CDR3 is TGCAGTGCTCCCTGGGGCAGGGGAAAGGGAGATACG. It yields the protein CSAPWGRGKGDT. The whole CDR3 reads CSAPWGRGKGDTQYF.

CDR3 region: CASSEQGAPTGELFF. The covered CDR3 bases are TGTGCCAGCAGTGAACAGGGGGCGCCCACCGGGGAG. The gene calls are TRBV2 and TRBJ2-2; 8 nucleotides align to TRBD1. The read terminates 3 residues before the CDR3 end, so the remaining end is supplied by the germline J gene. The V gene end was trimmed by 2 bases and the J gene end by 4 bases; junction bases not matched to a gene: 3. CDR1 is SNHLY and CDR2 is FYNNEI in the germline V gene. This CDR3 region has 15 residues. Together with reference TRBV2 and TRBJ2-2, the CDR3 gives the full variable domain: EPEVTQTPSHQVTQMGQEVILRCVPISNHLYFYWYRQILGQKVEFLVSFYNNEISEKSEIFDDQFSVERPDGSNFTLKIRSTKLEDSAMYFCASSEQGAPTGELFFGEGSRLTVL.

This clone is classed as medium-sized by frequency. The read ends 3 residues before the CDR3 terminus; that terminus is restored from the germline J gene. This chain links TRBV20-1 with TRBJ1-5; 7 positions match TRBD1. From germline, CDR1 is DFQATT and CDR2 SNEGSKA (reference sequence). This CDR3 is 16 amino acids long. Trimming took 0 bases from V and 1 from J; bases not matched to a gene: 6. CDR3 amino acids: CSAREGGQWSNQPQHF. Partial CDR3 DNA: TGCAGTGCTAGAGAGGGGGGACAGTGGAGCAATCAGCCC.

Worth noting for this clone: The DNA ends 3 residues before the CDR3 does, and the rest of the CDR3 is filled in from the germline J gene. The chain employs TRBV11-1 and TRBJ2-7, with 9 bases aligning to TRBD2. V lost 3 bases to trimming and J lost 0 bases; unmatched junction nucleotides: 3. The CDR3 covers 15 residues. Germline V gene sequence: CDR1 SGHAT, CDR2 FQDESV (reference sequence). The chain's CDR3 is CASSLGLALSYEQYF. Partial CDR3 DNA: TGTGCCAGCAGCTTGGGACTAGCTCTCTCCTACGAG.

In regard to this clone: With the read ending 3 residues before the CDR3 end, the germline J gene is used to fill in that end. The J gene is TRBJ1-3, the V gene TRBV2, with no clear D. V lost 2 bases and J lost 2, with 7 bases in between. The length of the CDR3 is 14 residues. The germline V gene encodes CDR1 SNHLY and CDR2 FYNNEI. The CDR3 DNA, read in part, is TGTGCCAGCAGTGAAAGACTGCCTGGAAACACC. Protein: CASSERLPGNT. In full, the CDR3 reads CASSERLPGNTIYF.

The part of the CDR3 DNA that was read is TGTGCCAGCAGCCCAGGGACTAGCGGGAACCAAGAGACC. Translation: CASSPGTSGNQET. The CDR3 as a whole reads CASSPGTSGNQETQYF. This chain connects TRBV7-8 to TRBJ2-5, with 13 nucleotides matching TRBD2. Coverage ceases 3 residues before the CDR3 finishes, and the germline J gene fills in the end. This CDR3 comprises 16 residues. Germline CDR1 and CDR2: SGHVS and FQNEAQ. The V segment lost 5 bases and the J segment 0 bases; nucleotides outside the gene matches: 3.